This TCR beta chain came from a study of vaccination effects on CD4 cells after COVID-19. Whole-study context: Two doses of either BNT162b2 or mRNA-1273 were given to each participant. A couple of convalescent pre-vaccine samples were taken 142 and 148 days post-diagnosis.

Of note for this clone: The antigen is not known.

General study results and limits: Long after vaccination, the clones induced by infection and by vaccine shrank markedly in size.

The ViraFEST assay expanded antigen-specific CD4+ T cells with viral peptide pools before sequencing. The authors isolated CD4+ T cells after about 10 days of culture. The person had PCR-confirmed SARS-CoV-2 infection between March and December 2020. A few million PBMC were seeded per well and grown in the presence of 9 to 10 IU/ml IL-2 and approximately 11 ug/ml peptides. Data came from immunoSEQ multiplex PCR; TCRdb stores just in-frame clones and leaves some out. The sample has 70,000 or so clones, about 69% seen once. Per the germline V gene, CDR1 is LNHDA and CDR2 is SQIVND (reference sequence). V gave up 9 bases and J gave up 4 bases, with 17 bases separating them. CDR3 length: 14 residues.

The chain has TRBV19 and TRBJ2-3; no definite D call. This clonotype was sampled from a human donor who had a prior SARS-CoV-2 infection. Sequenced here: CD4+ T cells from PBMCs cultured with HIV peptides, sampled before COVID-19 vaccination. Described subset: HIV-1 Nef peptide pool negative control/reference culture. The CDR3 sequence: CASGSPNYPDTQYF. In nucleotides, the CDR3 is TGTGCCAGCGGAAGTCCGAACTATCCAGATACGCAGTATTTT.